The clone carrying this T cell receptor beta chain turned up a few times. Its antigen remains unidentified. In the library, individual cDNA molecules carried attached unique molecular identifiers. TCRdb re-called the 5' RACE reads through MiXCR, storing one row per CDR3 protein. The data hold about 110,000 distinct CDR3 sequences, with roughly an eighth observed a single time. This sample stems from a study of early T cells in non-severe SARS-CoV-2 infection. Whole-study context: The chains were unpaired, and the sequenced material was bulk RNA from unsorted whole blood.

Findings and limits, study-wide: In VDJdb matching, anti-spike CD8 responses were favored while private and CD4 specificities went missing.

Germline V CDR1 and CDR2: WSHSY, SAAADI. The CDR3 has 15 residues. The V and J ends lost 6 bases and 5 bases, in that order; junction bases with no gene match: 9. This material consisted of whole blood, taken at baseline. The receptor's source is an adult who was a healthcare worker with PCR-confirmed SARS-CoV-2 infection or an uninfected control (not recorded which). V and J are TRBV10-2 and TRBJ1-4; TRBD1 matches at 7 bases. In DNA form, the CDR3 reads TGCGCCAGCAGGAGATGGGACAGTCCGAATGAAAAACTGTTTTTT. Amino acids: CASRRWDSPNEKLFF.